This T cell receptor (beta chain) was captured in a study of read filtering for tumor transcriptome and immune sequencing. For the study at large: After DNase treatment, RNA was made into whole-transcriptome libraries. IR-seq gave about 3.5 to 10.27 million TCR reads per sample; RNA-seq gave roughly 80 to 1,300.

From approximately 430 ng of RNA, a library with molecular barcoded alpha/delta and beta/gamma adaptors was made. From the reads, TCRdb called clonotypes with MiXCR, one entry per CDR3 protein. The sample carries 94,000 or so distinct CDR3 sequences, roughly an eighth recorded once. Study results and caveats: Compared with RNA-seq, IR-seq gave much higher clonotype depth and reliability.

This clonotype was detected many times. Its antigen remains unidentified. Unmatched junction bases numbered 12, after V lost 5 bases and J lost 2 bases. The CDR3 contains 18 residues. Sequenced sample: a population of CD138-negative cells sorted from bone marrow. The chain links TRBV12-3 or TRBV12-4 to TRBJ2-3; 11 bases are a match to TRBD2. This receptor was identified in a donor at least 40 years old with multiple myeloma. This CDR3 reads CASSLSAGTSGPTDTQYF. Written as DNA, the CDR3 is TGTGCCAGCAGTCTAAGCGCCGGGACTAGCGGACCCACAGATACGCAGTATTTT.